The sequence of this TCR beta chain was determined in a study of T cell repertoires in cytomegalovirus infection. In the study overall: Peptides in the study included HLA-C-restricted and HLA-B-restricted CMV epitopes. Signatures in public TCR beta sequences pointed to both CMV infection and matching HLA type. Study results and caveats: The cumulative frequency of public TCR beta families identified carriers of CMV plus the relevant HLA. Dominating the ex vivo response were TCR beta clonotypes that were CMV-specific and HLA-C-restricted.

Comments on this clonotype: Its antigen remains unknown.

One entry per CDR3 protein results from TCRdb running MiXCR on the reads. This sample carries more than 250,000 distinct CDR3 sequences, around 25% of them seen once, and the ten largest clones take 13%. The CDR3 has 15 amino acids. CDR1 is LGHNA, CDR2 YSLEER, per germline. Trimming removed 0 bases at V and 0 bases at J, with 6 bases between. The clonotype comes from a human donor in good health (CMV status not recorded). Some clones in this sample may be carry-over from other donors' samples. Source: cultured PBMCs, taken from culture after CMV antigen stimulation. The chain joins TRBV4-3 to TRBJ1-3, with D uncertain. Written as DNA, the CDR3 is TGCGCCAGCAGCCAAGATGGGTTCTCTGGAAACACCATATATTTT. It is translated as CASSQDGFSGNTIYF.